This T cell receptor (beta chain) was sequenced in a study of blood T cell repertoires in COVID-19. Membership in each cohort depended on participant-reported clinical history. The protocol was immunoSEQ multiplex PCR, while the TCRdb copy is restricted to in-frame clones and leaves out a portion. In the table there are over 250,000 clones, nearly 90% of which are singletons. This CDR3 has 13 amino acids. Deletions cut 5 bases from V and 4 bases from J, with 11 bases between. Germline-derived CDR1 and CDR2 are LGHDT and YNNKEL (reference sequence). The origin of this receptor is a woman aged 60-75 years who had recovered from COVID-19. The genes are TRBV3-1 (or the pseudogene TRBV3-2) and TRBJ1-1; D might be TRBD1 (5 bases). The material sequenced was PBMCs or T cells enriched from blood (not recorded which). This CDR3 reads CASSSPGFTEAFF. The CDR3 DNA is TGTGCCAGCAGCAGCCCAGGGTTCACTGAAGCTTTCTTT.